The 6 T cell receptor beta chains below come from one sample, sequenced in a study of beta chain features in type 1 diabetes (dated by TCRdb to the late 2010s). The library was obtained by the immunoSEQ multiplex PCR assay. The entire isolated RNA was reverse transcribed using the High Capacity cDNA Reverse Transcription Kit, and thus expressed TCRB transcripts were sequenced. TCRdb took over this immuneACCESS table, retaining in-frame rearrangements with V and J assigned. Such tables are incomplete; in checked studies, under half of the missing clones stem from an unresolved V gene, and the remainder is unexplained. A total of 600,000 to 650,000 clones appear in this sample, about 14% of them only once. Approximately 0.093% of the sample lies in the top ten. The source material was naive CD4+ T cells from blood. The label giving this sample's cell subset or site can be read as: true naive CD4+ T cells. The receptors come from a man aged 18 to 35 in good health.

This clone was picked up a small number of times. The chain joins TRBV29-1 to TRBJ2-2; 14 nucleotides match TRBD2. V lost 7 bases, J lost 1 base, and 8 bases stayed unmatched. CDR3 length equals 17 residues. Germline assignment: CDR1 SQVTM and CDR2 ANQGSEA. The CDR3, as DNA: TGCAGCGCGACCATGACTAGCGGGAGGGAGAACACCGGGGAGCTGTTTTTT. It specifies CSATMTSGRENTGELFF.

The chain joins TRBV20-1 to TRBJ2-7; D is uncertain. The germline V gene encodes CDR1 DFQATT and CDR2 SNEGSKA (reference sequence). V gave up 5 bases and J gave up 2 bases, with 7 bases separating them. The CDR3 is 11 residues long. The DNA of the CDR3 is TGCAGTGCTCGTCAACCCTACGAGCAGTACTTC. It encodes CSARQPYEQYF.

In its sample, this clone was seen a few times. The chain has TRBV18 and TRBJ2-6; D remains ambiguous. The CDR3 extends over 16 amino acids. Germline V gives CDR1 KGHSH, CDR2 LQKENI. The V end was cut by 6 bases, the J end by 0 bases, with 12 bases between. In DNA form, the CDR3 reads TGTGCCAGCTCCCCAGTCGGGCTCTCTGGGGCCAACGTCCTGACTTTC. Translating gives CASSPVGLSGANVLTF. The full variable domain, rest sourced from reference TRBV18 and TRBJ2-6, is NAGVMQNPRHLVRRRGQEARLRCSPMKGHSHVYWYRQLPEEGLKFMVYLQKENIIDESGMPKERFSAEFPKEGPSILRIQQVVRGDSAAYFCASSPVGLSGANVLTFGAGSRLTVL.

The V and J genes are TRBV7-9 and TRBJ2-5, with D perhaps given as TRBD1 or TRBD2 (6 bases each). Per germline, CDR1 SEHNR and CDR2 FQNEAQ (reference sequence). This CDR3 comprises 14 residues. Deletions cut 5 bases from V and 5 bases from J, with 15 bases between. The CDR3 bases are TGTGCCAGCAGCCCTAGGGGGGCAGGGGAGACCCAGTACTTC. Amino acid sequence: CASSPRGAGETQYF.

This clone was observed a few times. The rearrangement uses TRBV7-2 and TRBJ2-7; 8 bases map to TRBD2. Germline V gene lookup returns CDR1 SGHTA and CDR2 FQGNSA. The J segment lost 2 bases and the V segment lost 4 bases, leaving 7 bases of the junction unmatched. The CDR3 sequence is 15 residues long. The CDR3 DNA reads TGTGCCAGCAGCTCCTTGGGTAGCGGGACCTACGAGCAGTACTTC. Translating gives CASSSLGSGTYEQYF. Using reference TRBV7-2 and TRBJ2-7 for the parts outside the CDR3, the full variable domain is GAGVSQSPSNKVTEKGKDVELRCDPISGHTALYWYRQSLGQGLEFLIYFQGNSAPDKSGLPSDRFSAERTGGSVSTLTIQRTQQEDSAVYLCASSSLGSGTYEQYFGPGTRLTVT.

This clone occurred once. The chain combines TRBV9 with TRBJ2-5; 7 nucleotides match TRBD2. CDR3 length equals 15 residues. Germline V gene lookup returns CDR1 SGDLS and CDR2 YYNGEE. J was trimmed by 5 bases and V by 6 bases; bases with no gene match: 13. CDR3 sequence (DNA): TGTGCCAGCACCGGGGGGTCAAGGGTGGACGAGACCCAGTACTTC. It is translated as CASTGGSRVDETQYF.